This entry concerns a single T cell receptor beta chain. Its antigen is undetermined. These data are taken from a study of Graves' ophthalmopathy and Graves' hyperthyroidism. The study's findings and limits: Blood also contained most of the expanded thyroid clonotypes above 0.001 frequency.

In germline, CDR1 is ENHRY, CDR2 SYGVKD. The CDR3 is 15 residues long. The trim removed 11 bases at V and 0 bases at J, leaving 10 bases unmatched. RNA transcripts provided the template for amplifying TCR beta CDR3 regions. HTBI primers primed a first-round RT-PCR, and a second-round multiplex PCR followed. TCRdb itself ran the multiplex PCR reads through MiXCR, one entry per CDR3 protein. The sample yields approximately 640,000 distinct CDR3 sequences, about 41% seen once. Presentation of ophthalmopathy in the donors involved moderate-to-severe activity, CAS ≥3, NOSPECS ≥4 and a duration under 3 months. Pregnant or lactating patients and those with other autoimmune diseases or uncontrolled infections were excluded.

What was sequenced was peripheral blood. This receptor was identified in an adult man with Graves' ophthalmopathy. The V gene is TRBV10-3, the J gene TRBJ1-5; 7 bases line up with TRBD1. The CDR3, as DNA: TGTGCCGCGGAACAGGGGCTTAATAGCAATCAGCCCCAGCATTTT. Its translation: CAAEQGLNSNQPQHF.